Below, 16 T cell receptor beta chains from the same sample are listed, as sequenced in a study of shared clonotypes between healthy human individuals. The method was immunoSEQ multiplex PCR; TCRdb's version includes in-frame clones alone and lacks a portion of them. The sample shows around 2,000,000 clones, over 85% of them seen only once. Only CD45RO-negative cells positively selected for CCR7 counted as naive CD8 cells, so terminally differentiated effector memory CD45RA+ cells were excluded. The sequenced sample was naive CD8+ T cells sorted from blood. The receptors originated from a man aged 18 to 29 in good health.

CDR3 sequence: CASSPHATDTQYF. The CDR3 bases are TGTGCCAGCAGTCCCCATGCCACAGATACGCAGTATTTT. The chain has TRBV27 and TRBJ2-3; D not resolved. The CDR3 has 13 residues. With 5 bases removed from V and 2 bases from J, the gap between germline ends came to 8 bases. Germline values: CDR1 MNHEY, CDR2 SMNVEV (reference sequence).

The chain has TRBV6-5 and TRBJ2-7; the D call may be TRBD1 or TRBD2 (5 bases each). The CDR3 is 13 residues long. CDR1 is MNHEY and CDR2 is SVGAGI in the germline V gene. V lost 5 bases, J lost 7 bases, and 15 bases lay in between. CDR3 sequence (DNA): TGTGCCAGCAGTACCATCGCCAGGGAGGAGCAGTACTTC. It specifies CASSTIAREEQYF.

The chain joins TRBV6-5 to TRBJ2-1; D is ambiguous. CDR1 is MNHEY, CDR2 SVGAGI, per germline. The CDR3 is 12 residues long. The V gene lost 6 bases and the J gene lost 4 bases, with 7 bases spanning the gap. DNA for the CDR3: TGTGCCAGCAGGGATAATTACAATGAGCAGTTCTTC. Its protein product is CASRDNYNEQFF.

The chain has TRBV6-1 and TRBJ1-5; D uncertain. V was trimmed by 2 bases and J by 4 bases, leaving 12 bases between them. This CDR3 region has 15 residues. The germline V gene has CDR1 MNHNS and CDR2 SASEGT. Written as DNA, the CDR3 is TGTGCCAGCAGTGAACCCGGGTACGGGAATCAGCCCCAGCATTTT. This codes for CASSEPGYGNQPQHF.

CDR3 sequence: CASSQGQMSSYNSPLHF. The DNA for the CDR3 is TGCGCCAGCAGCCAGGGACAGATGAGCTCCTATAATTCACCCCTCCACTTT. The chain joins TRBV4-1 to TRBJ1-6, with 7 nucleotides matching TRBD1. The CDR3 has 17 residues. V lost 3 bases, J lost 0 bases, and 5 bases stayed unmatched. From germline, CDR1 is MGHRA and CDR2 YSYEKL.

The CDR3 nucleotides read TGTGCCAGCAGTTTTAACATTGGGGGCGATGGCTACACCTTC. Translated, it gives CASSFNIGGDGYTF. The V call is TRBV28, the J call TRBJ1-2, with D possibly being TRBD1 (6 bases). Germline values: CDR1 MDHEN, CDR2 SYDVKM. The V and J ends lost 3 bases and 6 bases respectively, with 14 bases between them. CDR3 length equals 14 residues.

This rearrangement joins TRBV11-2 to TRBJ2-7; D possibly corresponds to TRBD1 (5 bases). Trimming cost V 0 bases and J 5 bases, with 8 bases left between them. This CDR3 is built from 13 residues. Germline V CDR1 and CDR2: SGHAT, FQNNGV. CDR3: CASSLDRAHEQYF. The CDR3 DNA sequence: TGTGCCAGCAGCTTAGACAGGGCCCACGAGCAGTACTTC.

The V gene is TRBV18, the J gene TRBJ2-7; tentatively, D is TRBD1 (6 bases). The CDR3 consists of 13 residues. The V end was cut by 3 bases, the J end by 3 bases, with 9 bases between. Per germline, CDR1 KGHSH and CDR2 LQKENI. CDR3 sequence: CASSPWTDYEQYF. The CDR3 region has the DNA TGTGCCAGCTCACCCTGGACAGACTACGAGCAGTACTTC. Drawing the rest from reference TRBV18 and TRBJ2-7, the complete variable domain is NAGVMQNPRHLVRRRGQEARLRCSPMKGHSHVYWYRQLPEEGLKFMVYLQKENIIDESGMPKERFSAEFPKEGPSILRIQQVVRGDSAAYFCASSPWTDYEQYFGPGTRLTVT.

V usage is TRBV28 and J usage is TRBJ2-7; tentatively, D is TRBD1 (6 bases). The germline V gene has CDR1 MDHEN and CDR2 SYDVKM. V lost 6 bases and J 1 base, leaving 13 bases between the germline ends. The CDR3 consists of 14 residues. CDR3 residues: CASRNLDSSYEQYF. In DNA, the CDR3 is TGTGCCAGCAGAAATTTGGACAGTTCCTACGAGCAGTACTTC.

This clone was observed once. V usage is TRBV19 and J usage is TRBJ2-2; possible D gene TRBD1, 5 bases. Per the germline V gene, CDR1 is LNHDA and CDR2 is SQIVND (reference sequence). There are 16 residues in the CDR3. The V end lost 3 bases, the J end lost 0 bases, and 11 bases lay between the germline ends. The CDR3 reads CASSILGAANTGELFF. CDR3 sequence (DNA): TGTGCCAGTAGTATCTTAGGGGCCGCGAACACCGGGGAGCTGTTTTTT.

Comments on this clone: Other DNA sequences from this sample encode an identical CDR3 as well. The chain recombines TRBV6-5 with TRBJ2-7, with D uncertain. This CDR3 has 11 residues. The ends were cut back, 3 bases at V and 4 bases at J, with 4 bases in the middle. Germline lookup yields CDR1 MNHEY and CDR2 SVGAGI. CDR3 protein: CASSYTYEQYF. The CDR3 DNA sequence: TGTGCCAGCAGTTATACGTACGAGCAGTACTTC.

A few counts support this clone. V and J are TRBV9 and TRBJ1-6, with 9 positions matching TRBD1. Germline loops: CDR1 SGDLS, CDR2 YYNGEE. The trim removed 3 bases at V and 10 bases at J, leaving 2 bases unmatched. The CDR3 loop spans 13 amino acids. CDR3 sequence (DNA): TGTGCCAGCAGCGCGGGACAGGGCTCACCCCTCCACTTT. Protein sequence: CASSAGQGSPLHF.

The chain employs TRBV5-1 and TRBJ1-1; D not certain. Germline CDR1 and CDR2: SGHRS and YFSETQ. The V end lost 3 bases, the J end lost 3 bases, and 15 bases lay between the germline ends. This CDR3 has 15 amino acids. CDR3 sequence: CASSWETGEYTEAFF. CDR3 nucleotides: TGCGCCAGCAGCTGGGAGACGGGAGAATACACTGAAGCTTTCTTT.

The chain recombines TRBV4-1 with TRBJ1-2, with a possible D match to TRBD1 (6 bases). CDR3 size: 16 residues. The germline CDR1 and CDR2 sequences are MGHRA and YSYEKL. The ends were cut back, 0 bases at V and 5 bases at J, with 16 bases in the middle. The CDR3 protein is CASSQEGGSSGYGYTF. The CDR3, as DNA: TGCGCCAGCAGCCAAGAAGGGGGGTCCTCGGGATATGGCTACACCTTC.

The CDR3 sequence is CASSDWAGFYNEQFF. CDR3 DNA: TGTGCCAGCAGTGACTGGGCAGGGTTCTACAATGAGCAGTTCTTC. V and J are TRBV2 and TRBJ2-1; maybe TRBD1 (5 bases). Germline V CDR1 and CDR2: SNHLY, FYNNEI. This CDR3 comprises 15 residues. V was trimmed by 3 bases and J by 3 bases, leaving 12 bases between them. Combining the CDR3 with reference TRBV2 and TRBJ2-1 gives the whole variable domain EPEVTQTPSHQVTQMGQEVILRCVPISNHLYFYWYRQILGQKVEFLVSFYNNEISEKSEIFDDQFSVERPDGSNFTLKIRSTKLEDSAMYFCASSDWAGFYNEQFFGPGTRLTVL.

For the CDR3, the DNA is TGTGCCTGGAGTCACTTAGGCGGAGCGGGAGATACGCAGTATTTT. As protein: CAWSHLGGAGDTQYF. The rearrangement links TRBV30 to TRBJ2-3, with a possible D match to TRBD2 (6 bases). The CDR3 is made up of 15 amino acids. Trimming took off 2 bases at V and 5 bases at J, with 17 bases between the two ends. Germline CDR1 reads GTSNPN; CDR2 reads SVGIG (reference sequence).